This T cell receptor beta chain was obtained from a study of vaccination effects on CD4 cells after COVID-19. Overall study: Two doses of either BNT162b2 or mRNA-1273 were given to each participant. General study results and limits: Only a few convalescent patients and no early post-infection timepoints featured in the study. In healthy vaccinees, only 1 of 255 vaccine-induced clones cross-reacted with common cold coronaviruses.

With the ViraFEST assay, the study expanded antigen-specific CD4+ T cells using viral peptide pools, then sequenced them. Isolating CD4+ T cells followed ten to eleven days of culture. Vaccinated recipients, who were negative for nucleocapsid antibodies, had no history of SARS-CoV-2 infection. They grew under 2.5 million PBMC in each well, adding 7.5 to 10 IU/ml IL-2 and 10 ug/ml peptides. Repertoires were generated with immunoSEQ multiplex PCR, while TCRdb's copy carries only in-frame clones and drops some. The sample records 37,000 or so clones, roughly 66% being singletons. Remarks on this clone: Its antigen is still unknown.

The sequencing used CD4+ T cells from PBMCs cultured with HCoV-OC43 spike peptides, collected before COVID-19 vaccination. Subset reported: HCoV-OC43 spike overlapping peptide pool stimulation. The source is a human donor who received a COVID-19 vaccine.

The CDR3 spells CASSLVSGVGTDTQYF. The CDR3 DNA is TGTGCCAGCAGCTTAGTGTCGGGGGTTGGCACAGATACGCAGTATTTT. This chain joins TRBV7-2 and TRBJ2-3, with D perhaps matching TRBD2 (6 bases). Germline lookup yields CDR1 SGHTA and CDR2 FQGNSA. This CDR3 has 16 amino acids. Deletions cut 1 base from V and 1 base from J, with 12 bases between.